What follows are 2 T cell receptor beta chains derived from one specimen sequenced in a study of high-grade serous ovarian cancer treatment subgroups. Repertoires were generated with immunoSEQ multiplex PCR, while TCRdb's copy carries only in-frame clones and drops some. The sample records 25,000 to 30,000 clones, approximately 79% being singletons. Tumor tissue was taken before any definitive surgery or chemotherapy was given. The sample was tumor tissue. These receptors all stem from a human donor with high-grade serous ovarian cancer.

This clone turned up a few times. The rearrangement joins TRBV5-4 to TRBJ1-1, with a tentative D call TRBD1 (5 bases). Germline-derived CDR1 and CDR2 are SGHNT and YYREEE (reference sequence). The CDR3 loop spans 14 amino acids. Trimming removed 2 bases at V and 0 bases at J, with 8 bases between. CDR3 residues: CASSFRGVNTEAFF. In nucleotides, the CDR3 is TGTGCCAGCAGCTTTAGAGGGGTGAACACTGAAGCTTTCTTT.

This chain connects TRBV7-6 to TRBJ2-1; 9 nucleotides match TRBD2. Germline V gene lookup returns CDR1 SGHVS and CDR2 FNYEAQ. Trimming cost V 4 bases and J 2 bases; bases outside gene matches: 6. This CDR3 is 16 amino acids long. CDR3 amino acids: CASSSLAGATYNEQFF. As DNA, the CDR3 is TGTGCCAGCAGCTCCTTAGCGGGGGCTACCTACAATGAGCAGTTCTTC.